The T cell receptor beta chain described here comes from a study of response to subunit inactivated influenza vaccine. Findings and caveats of the study: That few new T cells are recruited by each seasonal influenza vaccination was the authors' suggestion.

Trimming took 2 bases from V and 4 from J, leaving 6 bases between them. Per the germline V gene, CDR1 is KGHSH and CDR2 is LQKENI. The CDR3 runs 13 residues. TCRdb used MiXCR to reprocess the RT-PCR reads, holding one entry per CDR3 protein. The repertoire holds about 780,000 distinct CDR3 sequences, with roughly 18% as singletons. Comment on this clonotype: Its antigen is as yet unknown.

The sequence was obtained from a middle-aged man who received an inactivated influenza vaccine. The sequences come from PBMCs from blood, collected 4 to 6 days after vaccination. The chain has TRBV18 and TRBJ1-5; D is ambiguous. In DNA, the CDR3 is TGTGCCAGCTCACCAGCGGCGAATCAGCCCCAGCATTTT. Protein sequence: CASSPAANQPQHF.